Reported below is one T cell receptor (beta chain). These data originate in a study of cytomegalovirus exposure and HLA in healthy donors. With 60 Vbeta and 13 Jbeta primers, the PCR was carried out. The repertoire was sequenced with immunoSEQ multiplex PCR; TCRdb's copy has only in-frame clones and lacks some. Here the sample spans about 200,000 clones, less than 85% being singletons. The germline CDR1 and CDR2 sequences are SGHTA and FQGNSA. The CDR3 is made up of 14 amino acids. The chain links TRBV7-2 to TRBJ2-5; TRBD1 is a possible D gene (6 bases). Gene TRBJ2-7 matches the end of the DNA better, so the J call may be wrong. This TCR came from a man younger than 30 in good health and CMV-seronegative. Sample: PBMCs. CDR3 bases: TGTGCCAGCAGCCAAGTACAGGGATACTACGAGCAGTACTTC. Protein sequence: CASSQVQGYYEQYF.